This record looks at one TCR beta chain sequence and its context. Its antigen is currently unknown. This sample was included in a study of beta chain features in type 1 diabetes. Study overall: Similarity in age, gender and cell yields was seen between patients and healthy donors.

Sorting that relied on CD45RO/CCR7/CD25/CD127/CD95/CD27 yielded CD4+ naive, central memory, regulatory and stem cell-like memory cells. V dropped 9 bases and J dropped 8 bases, with 22 bases sitting between them. The length of the CDR3 is 15 residues. The germline V gene encodes CDR1 MDHEN and CDR2 SYDVKM. The investigators reverse transcribed all of the isolated RNA, so they sequenced expressed TCRB transcripts. Generated by immunoSEQ multiplex PCR, the TCRdb table keeps only in-frame clones and is missing some. The table includes over 300,000 clones, roughly 8.8% detected once. Study-wide points: Within each of all four CD4+ subsets, Type 1 diabetes patients had TCRB CDR3s that were moderately but significantly shorter.

V gene TRBV28 combines with J gene TRBJ1-4, with D possibly being TRBD1 (6 bases). The sample comprised central memory CD4+ T cells from blood. The origin of this receptor is a man younger than 40 with type 1 diabetes. CDR3 in amino acids: CASHTGGRIQEKLFF. CDR3 coding DNA: TGTGCCAGTCATACCGGGGGGCGCATACAGGAAAAACTGTTTTTT.